This T cell receptor (beta chain) derives from a study of T cell responses to AZD1222 COVID-19 vaccine. General study points: Repertoires were obtained solely post-peak T cell response. Spike-specific TCR breadth and depth were elevated following two AZD1222 doses. Seropositive at baseline were only five or six AZD1222 recipients.

The CDR3 has 14 amino acids. The germline gives CDR1 MNHEY, CDR2 SVGAGI. Trimming shortened V by 3 bases and J by 7 bases, and 10 bases separated the two germline ends. To note about this clone: What it binds is not known.

Data came from immunoSEQ multiplex PCR; TCRdb stores just in-frame clones and leaves some out. The sample contains 120,000 or so clones, 75% to 95% of which appear only once. The sample in question was peripheral blood, obtained 28 days after the second dose of the MenACWY control vaccine. The source of this sequence is an adult who received the MenACWY meningococcal vaccine as a control. The chain couples TRBV6-5 to TRBJ1-6; D not certain. The CDR3 sequence: CASSYFTQNSPLHF. CDR3 DNA: TGTGCCAGCAGTTATTTCACCCAAAATTCACCCCTCCACTTT.